Below are 27 T cell receptor beta chains sequenced from a single sample in a study of blood T cell repertoires in COVID-19. Libraries were prepared by immunoSEQ multiplex PCR; TCRdb keeps only in-frame clonotypes and omits some of them. The table has 150,000 or so clones, around 85% seen once. The specimen sequenced was peripheral blood. The receptor set was obtained from a woman aged 60-70 years with COVID-19, enrolled during active disease.

This clone was observed a single time. J is TRBJ2-3 and V is TRBV5-4; TRBD2 is a possible D gene (7 bases). Deletions cut 0 bases from V and 1 base from J, with 12 bases between. Germline V gene data show CDR1 as SGHNT and CDR2 as YYREEE (reference sequence). This CDR3 is built from 16 residues. The CDR3 DNA is TGTGCCAGCAGCTTGGAGGGGGGGCCTGGCACAGATACGCAGTATTTT. Amino acids: CASSLEGGPGTDTQYF.

This clone appeared a few times. The rearrangement uses TRBV4-2 and TRBJ2-7; the match to TRBD1 covers 8 bases. Germline assignment: CDR1 LGHNA and CDR2 YNFKEQ. Unmatched junction bases numbered 13, after V lost 0 bases and J lost 12 bases. The CDR3 is made up of 15 amino acids. DNA for the CDR3: TGTGCCAGCAGCCAAGACGGGACAGGCCCCTTGAAGTGGTACTTC. Translating gives CASSQDGTGPLKWYF.

The rearrangement uses TRBV30 and TRBJ2-3, with 11 bases identical to TRBD1. Germline trimming cut 2 bases from V and 6 bases from J; bases unmatched to any gene: 7. The CDR3 runs 15 residues. Germline loops: CDR1 GTSNPN, CDR2 SVGIG (reference sequence). The CDR3 bases are TGTGCCTGGAGTCCCGGGACAGGGGGTTTTGATACGCAGTATTTT. Protein product: CAWSPGTGGFDTQYF. Full variable domain (rest looked up from reference TRBV30 and TRBJ2-3): SQTIHQWPATLVQPVGSPLSLECTVEGTSNPNLYWYRQAAGRGLQLLFYSVGIGQISSEVPQNLSASRPQDRQFILSSKKLLLSDSGFYLCAWSPGTGGFDTQYFGPGTRLTVL.

The chain carries TRBV19 and TRBJ2-7, with 9 positions matching TRBD2. The J segment lost 2 bases and the V segment lost 3 bases, leaving 8 bases of the junction unmatched. Germline V gene data show CDR1 as LNHDA and CDR2 as SQIVND (reference sequence). This CDR3 comprises 16 residues. The CDR3 nucleotides are TGTGCCAGTAGTATTGCTAGCGGGGCAACTACCTACGAGCAGTACTTC. Translation gives CASSIASGATTYEQYF.

The rearrangement links TRBV2 to TRBJ1-4, with a tentative D call TRBD1 (6 bases). The CDR3 runs 12 residues. V was trimmed by 7 bases and J by 8 bases, leaving 11 bases between them. The germline CDR1 and CDR2 sequences are SNHLY and FYNNEI. CDR3 sequence reads: CASNGDNEKLFF. Here the CDR3 DNA reads TGTGCCAGCAACGGGGACAACGAAAAACTGTTTTTT.

The chain employs TRBV4-2 and TRBJ2-7, with 8 bases lining up with TRBD1. After removal of 4 bases from V and 3 bases from J, the junction contained 8 bases not matched to a gene. The CDR3 is 15 residues long. Germline V lookup: CDR1 LGHNA, CDR2 YNFKEQ. The CDR3 protein is CASSPRKGQVYEQYF. DNA of the CDR3: TGTGCCAGCAGCCCTCGCAAGGGACAGGTCTACGAGCAGTACTTC.

The gene calls are TRBV5-6 and TRBJ2-3; 8 nucleotides line up with TRBD2. Trimming took 1 base from V and 4 from J; bases not matched to a gene: 5. The CDR3 runs to 15 residues. CDR1 SGHDT and CDR2 YYEEEE come from the germline V gene. CDR3 DNA sequence: TGTGCCAGCAGCTTGCGGGGGGGAGGACCAGATACGCAGTATTTT. This translates into CASSLRGGGPDTQYF.

The chain carries TRBV7-2 and TRBJ1-4; D is ambiguous. Germline V gene data show CDR1 as SGHTA and CDR2 as FQGNSA. V was pared by 5 bases and J by 8 bases, with 15 bases between. The CDR3 has 14 residues. CDR3 nucleotide sequence: TGTGCCAGCAGCCCCACGAGGGAGGACGAAAAACTGTTTTTT. Its protein is CASSPTREDEKLFF.

This chain uses TRBV6-5 with TRBJ2-7, with D maybe TRBD1 (6 bases). The CDR3 length is 14 residues. In germline, CDR1 is MNHEY, CDR2 SVGAGI. V was pared by 4 bases and J by 6 bases, with 16 bases between. CDR3 sequence reads: CASSSARGGGEQYF. The CDR3 nucleotides are TGTGCCAGCAGTTCGGCCAGGGGTGGAGGCGAGCAGTACTTC.

This chain connects TRBV5-1 to TRBJ1-1, with D tentatively TRBD1 (5 bases). Trimming left V 2 bases short and J 2 bases short, with 10 bases between. Germline assignment: CDR1 SGHRS and CDR2 YFSETQ. The CDR3 has 14 residues. CDR3 region: CASSFGHINTEAFF. The DNA for the CDR3 is TGCGCCAGCAGCTTTGGACACATAAACACTGAAGCTTTCTTT.

This chain uses TRBV19 with TRBJ1-1; D unclear. This CDR3 is built from 15 residues. Germline assignment: CDR1 LNHDA and CDR2 SQIVND (reference sequence). Trimming removed 5 bases from V and 2 bases from J, with 15 bases in between. The DNA of the CDR3 is TGTGCCAGTAGTCCGTCCGGGTTATTCAACACTGAAGCTTTCTTT. Encoded protein: CASSPSGLFNTEAFF.

The rearrangement uses TRBV21-1 and TRBJ2-3; the table assigns TRBD1, which was not confirmed against the DNA. TRBV21-1 constitutes a pseudogene. There are 20 residues in the CDR3. The CDR3 protein is CASSKEGLGRSRESTDTQYF. CDR3 bases: TGTGCCAGCAGCAAAGAGGGGCTCGGGCGATCTCGCGAAAGCACAGATACGCAGTATTTT.

This chain joins TRBV5-4 and TRBJ2-7; 15 nucleotides line up with TRBD2. CDR3 length: 17 residues. J was trimmed by 3 bases and V by 4 bases; bases with no gene match: 8. Germline V gives CDR1 SGHNT, CDR2 YYREEE (reference sequence). The CDR3 reads CASSPGLAGGIDYEQYF. CDR3 bases: TGTGCCAGCAGCCCCGGACTAGCGGGGGGGATTGACTACGAGCAGTACTTC.

The chain combines TRBV6-5 with TRBJ2-1; D is uncertain. V was pared by 0 bases and J by 10 bases, with 19 bases between. Per germline, CDR1 MNHEY and CDR2 SVGAGI. This CDR3 region has 16 residues. The DNA for the CDR3 is TGTGCCAGCAGTTACTCTGGCTCGCGAGCGCATGGGGAGCAGTTCTTC. It yields the protein CASSYSGSRAHGEQFF.

The CDR3 DNA reads TGCGCCAGCAGTGGGACAGGGGCTTCGGTCACGGGCACAGATACGCAGTATTTT. It codes for CASSGTGASVTGTDTQYF. The V and J genes are TRBV10-2 and TRBJ2-3; 9 nucleotides line up with TRBD1. Per germline, CDR1 WSHSY and CDR2 SAAADI. The CDR3 is made up of 18 amino acids. V trimming: 4 bases; J trimming: 1 base; junction bases outside the gene matches: 12.

The J gene is TRBJ1-1, the V gene TRBV2, with a possible D match to TRBD1 (5 bases). Germline loops: CDR1 SNHLY, CDR2 FYNNEI. V lost 10 bases and J lost 4, with 13 bases in between. The CDR3 has 12 amino acids. The CDR3 loop is CATAGGGTEAFF. DNA for the CDR3: TGTGCCACCGCCGGGGGGGGCACTGAAGCTTTCTTT.

The J gene is TRBJ1-4, the V gene TRBV2, with D maybe TRBD1 (6 bases). The V end was cut by 6 bases, the J end by 8 bases, with 13 bases between. The CDR3 covers 13 residues. Germline CDR1 reads SNHLY; CDR2 reads FYNNEI. The chain's CDR3 is CASSRGFREKLFF. The CDR3 nucleotides are TGTGCCAGCAGCAGGGGTTTTAGGGAAAAACTGTTTTTT.

The gene calls are TRBV12-5 and TRBJ1-2, with D unclear. The CDR3 sequence is 14 residues long. Germline loops: CDR1 LGHNT, CDR2 FRNRAP. V shed 4 bases and J shed 13 bases, with 22 bases lying between them. CDR3 bases: TGTGCTAGTGGTTCCCCTCCCTCGGGAGATACTACCACCTTC. Translating it yields CASGSPPSGDTTTF. The full variable domain, rest sourced from reference TRBV12-5 and TRBJ1-2, is DARVTQTPRHKVTEMGQEVTMRCQPILGHNTVFWYRQTMMQGLELLAYFRNRAPLDDSGMPKDRFSAEMPDATLATLKIQPSEPRDSAVYFCASGSPPSGDTTTFGSGTRLTVV.

The chain is built from TRBV6-1 and TRBJ1-5; 10 nucleotides match TRBD1. V lost 4 bases and J lost 4; bases outside the gene matches: 10. The germline CDR1 and CDR2 sequences are MNHNS and SASEGT. The CDR3 contains 17 residues. The CDR3 bases are TGTGCCAGCAGTGCCTGGGACAGGGGTGGGGGTAATCAGCCCCAGCATTTT. Translation: CASSAWDRGGGNQPQHF.

J is TRBJ2-5 and V is TRBV21-1; the DNA was not compared with TRBD2, the D call given in the table. TRBV21-1 is a pseudogene. CDR3 length: 15 amino acids. The CDR3 DNA sequence: TGTGCCAGCAGCAAAACGGCTAGCGGGGGAGAGACCCAGTACTTC. This translates into CASSKTASGGETQYF.

The chain couples TRBV5-1 to TRBJ1-1, with TRBD1 as a possible D gene (5 bases). V lost 3 bases and J 6 bases, leaving 15 bases between the germline ends. The germline gives CDR1 SGHRS, CDR2 YFSETQ. The CDR3 is 14 residues long. The CDR3 DNA is TGCGCCAGCAGCTGGGGGTCAGGGAGGGCTGAAGCTTTCTTT. As protein: CASSWGSGRAEAFF.

The rearrangement links TRBV7-2 to TRBJ2-7; weak D call: TRBD2 (5 bases). This CDR3 contains 15 residues. Trimming took off 1 base at V and 0 bases at J, with 10 bases between the two ends. CDR1 and CDR2 (germline): SGHTA, FQGNSA. The CDR3 loop is CASSLEADSSYEQYF. In DNA, the CDR3 is TGTGCCAGCAGCTTAGAAGCGGATAGCTCCTACGAGCAGTACTTC.

The CDR3 DNA sequence: TGTGCCAGCAGCCCGAACCTAGCAGGGACTCATGAAAAACTGTTTTTT. Amino acids: CASSPNLAGTHEKLFF. The chain joins TRBV7-9 to TRBJ1-4; D may be TRBD1 (5 bases). CDR1 is SEHNR, CDR2 FQNEAQ, per germline (reference sequence). V was pared by 5 bases and J by 6 bases, with 19 bases between. This CDR3 is built from 16 residues.

V and J are TRBV5-1 and TRBJ1-1, with D possibly TRBD1 on 6 matching bases. Deletions cut 2 bases from V and 4 bases from J, with 15 bases between. This CDR3 comprises 15 residues. Germline CDR1 SGHRS, CDR2 YFSETQ. CDR3 sequence: CASSFFQGKLTEAFF. CDR3 coding DNA: TGCGCCAGCAGCTTCTTTCAGGGGAAACTCACTGAAGCTTTCTTT.

This clone was observed a handful of times. The rearrangement joins TRBV28 to TRBJ1-1; 9 nucleotides agree with TRBD1. V dropped 6 bases and J dropped 1; count of bases not matched to a gene: 3. The germline V gene has CDR1 MDHEN and CDR2 SYDVKM. There are 14 residues in the CDR3. CDR3 sequence: CASSWTGENTEAFF. CDR3 nucleotide sequence: TGTGCCAGCAGCTGGACAGGGGAGAACACTGAAGCTTTCTTT.

The chain combines TRBV25-1 with TRBJ2-2; TRBD2 matches at 13 bases. With V trimmed by 6 bases and J by 6 bases, 7 bases remained unmatched. CDR1 is MGHDK, CDR2 SYGVNS, per germline. This CDR3 has 16 amino acids. The CDR3 sequence: CASSPTSGGAPGELFF. The CDR3 DNA follows: TGTGCCAGCAGCCCCACTAGCGGGGGGGCGCCCGGGGAGCTGTTTTTT.

The CDR3 is CASSLAGSLHEQYF. The DNA for the CDR3 is TGTGCCAGCAGCTTAGCGGGGAGTCTTCACGAGCAGTACTTC. This sequence joins TRBV3-1 (or the pseudogene TRBV3-2) and TRBJ2-7, with 8 bases that match TRBD2. The CDR3 loop spans 14 amino acids. The J segment lost 5 bases and the V segment lost 5 bases, leaving 8 bases of the junction unmatched. Per the germline V gene, CDR1 is LGHDT and CDR2 is YNNKEL (reference sequence).